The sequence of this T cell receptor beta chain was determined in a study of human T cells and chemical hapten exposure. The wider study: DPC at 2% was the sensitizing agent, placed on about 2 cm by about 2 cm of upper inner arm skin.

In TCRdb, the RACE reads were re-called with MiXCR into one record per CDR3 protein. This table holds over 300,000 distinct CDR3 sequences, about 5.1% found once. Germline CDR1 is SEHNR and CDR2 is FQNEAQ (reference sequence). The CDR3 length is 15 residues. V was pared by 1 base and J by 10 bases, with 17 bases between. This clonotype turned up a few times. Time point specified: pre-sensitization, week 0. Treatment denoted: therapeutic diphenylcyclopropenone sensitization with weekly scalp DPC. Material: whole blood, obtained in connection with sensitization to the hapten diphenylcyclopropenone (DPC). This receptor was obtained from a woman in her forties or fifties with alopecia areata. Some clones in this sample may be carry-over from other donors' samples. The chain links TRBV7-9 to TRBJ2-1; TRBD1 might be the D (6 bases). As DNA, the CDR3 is TGTGCCAGCAGCTTAGGGGCAGGGGCTGTGAGCGAGCAGTTCTTC. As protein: CASSLGAGAVSEQFF.